A single T cell receptor beta chain is shown here with its context. The antigen is unknown. This sample is drawn from a study of cytomegalovirus exposure and HLA in healthy donors. V shed 0 bases and J shed 4 bases, with 9 bases lying between them. The germline V gene has CDR1 SGDLS and CDR2 YYNGEE. This CDR3 has 14 amino acids. The study ran its PCR with 60 Vbeta and 13 Jbeta primers. In the original workflow: Around 11 million of 75 million to 85 million unique TCR beta chains were shared, per a later count. Produced via immunoSEQ multiplex PCR; TCRdb's table is partial and in-frame only. V, J and clone size were drawn from that table, and D and trimming were deduced from the DNA. The sample records around 200,000 clones, roughly 85% being singletons. Study-level findings and limits: Accurate prediction of most subjects' HLA-A and HLA-B alleles from TCR beta sequences was reported. V- and J-gene trimming of TCR beta was linked (in a later analysis) to a missense DCLRE1C variant. Another analysis was done later, and it associated roughly 15,000 TCR beta sequences with HLA alleles at 0.05 false discovery rate.

Specimen: PBMCs. The receptor was derived from a male donor in good health and CMV-seronegative. The chain recombines TRBV9 with TRBJ2-3; D is unclear. CDR3 coding DNA: TGTGCCAGCAGCGTAGAACTGATTTCAGATACGCAGTATTTT. Protein product: CASSVELISDTQYF.